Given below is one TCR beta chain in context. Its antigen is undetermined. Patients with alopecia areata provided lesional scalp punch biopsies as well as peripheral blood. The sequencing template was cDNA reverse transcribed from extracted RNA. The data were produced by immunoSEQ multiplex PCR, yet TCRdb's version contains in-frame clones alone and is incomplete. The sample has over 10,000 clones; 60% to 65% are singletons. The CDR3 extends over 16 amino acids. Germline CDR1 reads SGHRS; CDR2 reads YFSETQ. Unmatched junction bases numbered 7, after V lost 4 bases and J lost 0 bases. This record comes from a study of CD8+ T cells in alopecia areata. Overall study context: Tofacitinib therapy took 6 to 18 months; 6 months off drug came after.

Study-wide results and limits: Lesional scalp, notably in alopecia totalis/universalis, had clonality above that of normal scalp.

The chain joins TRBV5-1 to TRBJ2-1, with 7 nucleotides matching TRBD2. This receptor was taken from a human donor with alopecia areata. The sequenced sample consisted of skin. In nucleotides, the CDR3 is TGCGCCAGCAGCCCCGGAACTAGCGCCTCCTACAATGAGCAGTTCTTC. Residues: CASSPGTSASYNEQFF.